A single sample is the source of the 25 T cell receptor beta chains below, sequenced in a study of CD8+ T cells in alopecia areata. Treatment denoted: oral pan-JAK inhibitor, 5-10 mg twice daily. Extracted RNA was reverse transcribed, and the resulting cDNA served as sequencing template. Using immunoSEQ multiplex PCR, the repertoire was profiled, and TCRdb retains in-frame clones only, with some absent. The top ten clones hold approximately 10% of a sample with 85,000 to 110,000 clones, over 75% of them seen once. The sample was CD8+ T cells sorted from blood, taken between weeks 30 and 35, from a patient treated with tofacitinib. All receptors derive from a human donor with alopecia areata.

The rearrangement uses TRBV5-4 and TRBJ2-3; TRBD1 matches at 9 bases. Germline CDR1 reads SGHNT; CDR2 reads YYREEE (reference sequence). V lost 3 bases and J lost 4; bases outside the gene matches: 12. The CDR3 is 17 amino acids. The CDR3 is CASSYNPRDREADTQYF. In nucleotides, the CDR3 is TGTGCCAGCAGCTACAACCCCCGGGACAGGGAGGCAGATACGCAGTATTTT.

The V call is TRBV7-9, the J call TRBJ2-1; D ambiguous. The V and J ends lost 1 base and 6 bases respectively, with 10 bases between them. CDR1 SEHNR and CDR2 FQNEAQ come from the germline V gene (reference sequence). There are 14 residues in the CDR3. This chain's CDR3 is CASSLVPTINEQFF. DNA for the CDR3: TGTGCCAGCAGCTTAGTTCCCACCATCAATGAGCAGTTCTTC.

The CDR3, as DNA: TGCAGCGTTGGGACAGGGGGGACTATTAACTATGGCTACACCTTC. This codes for CSVGTGGTINYGYTF. The rearrangement uses TRBV29-1 and TRBJ1-2; 10 nucleotides align to TRBD1. The CDR3 consists of 15 residues. Germline CDR1 SQVTM, CDR2 ANQGSEA. V gave up 4 bases and J gave up 1 base; unmatched junction bases: 6.

The V gene is TRBV19, the J gene TRBJ1-4; D remains ambiguous. The CDR3 spans 13 residues. Per the germline V gene, CDR1 is LNHDA and CDR2 is SQIVND (reference sequence). Trimming removed 2 bases from V and 4 bases from J, with 5 bases in between. The CDR3 spells CASSIWINEKLFF. CDR3 coding DNA: TGTGCCAGTAGTATATGGATTAATGAAAAACTGTTTTTT.

The chain has TRBV10-2 and TRBJ2-2; D not certain. The germline V gene encodes CDR1 WSHSY and CDR2 SAAADI. This CDR3 has 13 amino acids. V lost 4 bases, J lost 4 bases, and 7 bases lay in between. The CDR3 DNA follows: TGCGCCAGCAGTGCGGCTGGCACCGGGGAGCTGTTTTTT. Encoded protein: CASSAAGTGELFF.

V is TRBV29-1 and J is TRBJ2-1; D not certain. The germline V gene has CDR1 SQVTM and CDR2 ANQGSEA. The CDR3 runs to 13 residues. The V gene lost 5 bases and the J gene lost 0 bases, with 8 bases spanning the gap. The CDR3 bases are TGCAGCGTTCCAGGCGACTCCTACAATGAGCAGTTCTTC. Its protein is CSVPGDSYNEQFF.

The V gene is TRBV27, the J gene TRBJ2-7; TRBD2 might be the D (7 bases). Per germline, CDR1 MNHEY and CDR2 SMNVEV (reference sequence). V gave up 7 bases and J gave up 4 bases, with 29 bases separating them. The CDR3 is 18 residues long. For the CDR3, the DNA is TGTGCCAGCACCACCAGAGAGGGGAAAGCGGGGACACTATACGAGCAGTACTTC. Translated: CASTTREGKAGTLYEQYF.

The chain has TRBV7-9 and TRBJ2-1; D not certain. The CDR3 covers 13 residues. V dropped 5 bases and J dropped 1 base, with 6 bases sitting between them. Germline V CDR1 and CDR2: SEHNR, FQNEAQ (reference sequence). The CDR3 spells CASSPVSYNEQFF. CDR3 nucleotide sequence: TGTGCCAGCAGCCCAGTTTCCTACAATGAGCAGTTCTTC.

The gene calls are TRBV6-4 and TRBJ2-1; 9 nucleotides match TRBD2. Germline lookup yields CDR1 MRHNA and CDR2 SNTAGT. Trimming cost V 0 bases and J 3 bases; bases outside gene matches: 0. This CDR3 has 15 amino acids. The DNA of the CDR3 is TGTGCCAGCAGTGACTCTAGCGGGAGCTACAATGAGCAGTTCTTC. Protein sequence: CASSDSSGSYNEQFF.

V usage is TRBV13 and J usage is TRBJ2-7; D tentatively reads TRBD1 or TRBD2 (5 bases each). The CDR3 sequence is 15 residues long. Germline V gene lookup returns CDR1 PRHDT and CDR2 FYEKMQ (reference sequence). The V and J ends lost 3 bases and 6 bases respectively, with 18 bases between them. This CDR3 is CASSLAGTPFPEQYF. As DNA, the CDR3 is TGTGCCAGCAGCTTGGCCGGGACCCCATTCCCCGAGCAGTACTTC. Full variable domain (rest looked up from reference TRBV13 and TRBJ2-7): AAGVIQSPRHLIKEKRETATLKCYPIPRHDTVYWYQQGPGQDPQFLISFYEKMQSDKGSIPDRFSAQQFSDYHSELNMSSLELGDSALYFCASSLAGTPFPEQYFGPGTRLTVT.

The J gene is TRBJ1-4, the V gene TRBV9; D may be TRBD1 (5 bases). This CDR3 is built from 16 residues. Trimming removed 3 bases at V and 2 bases at J, with 14 bases between. Germline lookup yields CDR1 SGDLS and CDR2 YYNGEE. Here the CDR3 reads CASSEEAGHTNEKLFF. The CDR3 DNA reads TGTGCCAGCAGCGAGGAGGCAGGACATACTAATGAAAAACTGTTTTTT.

This clone appeared a few times. An end of the junction differs from the germline gene, which may be a read error. V and J are TRBV7-2 and TRBJ2-7, with unresolved D. The CDR3 loop spans 11 amino acids. The germline CDR1 and CDR2 sequences are SGHTA and FQGNSA. CDR3 sequence: CASGFGHEQYF. CDR3 in DNA: TGTGCCAGCGGCTTCGGCCACGAGCAGTACTTC.

The J gene is TRBJ2-2, the V gene TRBV6-5; D gene uncertain. Germline V gene data show CDR1 as MNHEY and CDR2 as SVGAGI. This CDR3 comprises 15 residues. V was shortened by 2 bases and J by 1 base, with 8 bases between the two germline ends. The CDR3 DNA is TGTGCCAGCAGTTACCAGGTCGGGAACACCGGGGAGCTGTTTTTT. Translating gives CASSYQVGNTGELFF.

This rearrangement joins TRBV9 to TRBJ2-3, with 10 bases fitting TRBD2. This CDR3 is 18 amino acids long. Germline V CDR1 and CDR2: SGDLS, YYNGEE. J lost 0 bases, V lost 4 bases, and 11 bases had no gene match. CDR3 nucleotides: TGTGCCAGCAGCACCCCGGAAGCGGGGGGGTCTAGCACAGATACGCAGTATTTT. Its protein product is CASSTPEAGGSSTDTQYF. Based on the CDR3 plus reference TRBV9 and TRBJ2-3, the full variable domain is DSGVTQTPKHLITATGQRVTLRCSPRSGDLSVYWYQQSLDQGLQFLIQYYNGEERAKGNILERFSAQQFPDLHSELNLSSLELGDSALYFCASSTPEAGGSSTDTQYFGPGTRLTVL.

The gene calls are TRBV2 and TRBJ1-2; D gene unclear. The germline CDR1 and CDR2 sequences are SNHLY and FYNNEI. V dropped 3 bases and J dropped 1 base, with 12 bases sitting between them. The CDR3 is 15 amino acids. CDR3 in amino acids: CASSDGILINYGYTF. In DNA form, the CDR3 reads TGTGCCAGCAGTGACGGCATCCTTATTAACTATGGCTACACCTTC.

The chain links TRBV19 to TRBJ1-2; D is ambiguous. Trimming shortened V by 3 bases and J by 0 bases, and 11 bases separated the two germline ends. Germline V gene lookup returns CDR1 LNHDA and CDR2 SQIVND (reference sequence). This CDR3 spans 15 amino acids. This chain's CDR3 is CASSIVSDPNYGYTF. The CDR3 bases are TGTGCCAGTAGTATTGTGTCAGATCCTAACTATGGCTACACCTTC.

This clone has just one count. The genes are TRBV27 and TRBJ2-7; TRBD2 is a possible D gene (5 bases). Trimming took off 3 bases at V and 6 bases at J, with 9 bases between the two ends. This CDR3 contains 12 residues. Germline assignment: CDR1 MNHEY and CDR2 SMNVEV (reference sequence). CDR3: CASSFGGSEQYF. CDR3 in DNA: TGTGCCAGCAGTTTCGGTGGGAGCGAGCAGTACTTC.

V is TRBV5-4 and J is TRBJ1-1; D gene uncertain. The germline V and J ends were trimmed by 2 bases and 4 bases, with 9 bases remaining between them. Germline V CDR1 and CDR2: SGHNT, YYREEE (reference sequence). The CDR3 consists of 13 residues. For the CDR3, the DNA is TGTGCCAGCAGCTTCGGGGTTAGCACTGAAGCTTTCTTT. Its translation: CASSFGVSTEAFF.

The chain links TRBV4-1 to TRBJ2-6, with a possible D match to TRBD2 (5 bases). CDR3 length: 13 amino acids. Germline V gene sequence: CDR1 MGHRA, CDR2 YSYEKL. Trimming took 1 base from V and 13 from J, leaving 11 bases between them. DNA for the CDR3: TGCGCCAGCAGCCAAGCCAGGTCGGGAGTCCTGACTTTC. This gives the protein CASSQARSGVLTF.

The rearrangement joins TRBV10-1 to TRBJ2-1; 8 bases are a match to TRBD2. Per germline, CDR1 WNHNN and CDR2 SYGVQD (reference sequence). The CDR3 extends over 14 amino acids. With V trimmed by 6 bases and J by 11 bases, 12 bases remained unmatched. CDR3 DNA sequence: TGCGCCAGCAGCGCCACTAGCGGCGGCGCTCAGCAGTTCTTC. Protein sequence: CASSATSGGAQQFF.

This CDR3 reads CASSDSEGSYEQYF. CDR3 nucleotides: TGTGCCAGCAGTGACTCCGAAGGGTCCTACGAGCAGTACTTC. V gene TRBV6-4 combines with J gene TRBJ2-7; D is unresolved. The ends were cut back, 0 bases at V and 1 base at J, with 7 bases in the middle. CDR1 MRHNA and CDR2 SNTAGT come from the germline V gene. CDR3 size: 14 residues.

The chain uses TRBV11-1 and TRBJ2-7; 10 bases map to TRBD2. CDR1 is SGHAT and CDR2 is FQDESV in the germline V gene (reference sequence). This CDR3 contains 17 residues. The V and J ends lost 2 bases and 1 base, in that order; junction bases with no gene match: 8. CDR3 residues: CASSLIPAGGASYEQYF. The CDR3 nucleotides are TGTGCCAGCAGCTTAATCCCAGCGGGGGGGGCTTCCTACGAGCAGTACTTC.

The gene calls are TRBV2 and TRBJ1-1; weak D call: TRBD1 (6 bases). Per germline, CDR1 SNHLY and CDR2 FYNNEI. V was trimmed by 7 bases and J by 4 bases, leaving 16 bases between them. The CDR3 extends over 14 amino acids. The CDR3 sequence is CASIEGGVGTEAFF. DNA of the CDR3: TGTGCCAGCATCGAGGGGGGGGTAGGCACTGAAGCTTTCTTT.

The gene calls are TRBV11-2 and TRBJ2-1, with D hard to call. The CDR3 has 14 residues. From germline, CDR1 is SGHAT and CDR2 FQNNGV. Trimming pared 1 base from V and 6 bases from J, leaving 10 bases between. In DNA form, the CDR3 reads TGTGCCAGCAGCTTAGCCCGAACCACCAATGAGCAGTTCTTC. Its protein product is CASSLARTTNEQFF.

The CDR3 DNA sequence: TGTGCCAGCACCGAACAGGATTCAAAAGCTTCCTACGAGCAGTACTTC. This translates into CASTEQDSKASYEQYF. This chain joins TRBV2 and TRBJ2-7; tentative D call: TRBD1 (5 bases). V dropped 7 bases and J dropped 1 base, with 20 bases sitting between them. Germline V gene lookup returns CDR1 SNHLY and CDR2 FYNNEI. CDR3 size: 16 residues. Full variable domain (rest looked up from reference TRBV2 and TRBJ2-7): EPEVTQTPSHQVTQMGQEVILRCVPISNHLYFYWYRQILGQKVEFLVSFYNNEISEKSEIFDDQFSVERPDGSNFTLKIRSTKLEDSAMYFCASTEQDSKASYEQYFGPGTRLTVT.